The T cell receptor (beta chain) described here comes from a study of graft-versus-host responses after intestinal transplantation. Turning to the study itself: All recipients got anti-thymocyte globulin induction, then tacrolimus and steroids for about three years.

Profiled with immunoSEQ multiplex PCR; TCRdb holds only in-frame clones, not every one. The table has some 130,000 clones, around nine tenths seen once; the top ten hold over 0.15%. The junction had 6 bases not matched to a gene; V was cut back by 8 bases and J by 5 bases. The CDR3 covers 14 residues. From germline, CDR1 is ENHRY and CDR2 SYGVKD. Study outcomes and limitations: Allografts from individuals with graft-donor T cell macrochimerism displayed high graft-versus-host to host-versus-graft clonal ratios. The recipient marrow held GvH clones, and some of them showed up first in ileum or blood.

Remarks on this clone: Its antigen is unknown.

The J gene is TRBJ2-2, the V gene TRBV10-3, with 9 nucleotides matching TRBD1. This TCR was recovered from a human donor who received an intestinal transplant. The sample here was unstimulated CD4+ T cells sorted from spleen or lymph node cells, taken before intestinal transplant. CDR3 protein: CAIAGTGITGELFF. DNA of the CDR3: TGTGCCATCGCCGGGACAGGGATTACCGGGGAGCTGTTTTTT.